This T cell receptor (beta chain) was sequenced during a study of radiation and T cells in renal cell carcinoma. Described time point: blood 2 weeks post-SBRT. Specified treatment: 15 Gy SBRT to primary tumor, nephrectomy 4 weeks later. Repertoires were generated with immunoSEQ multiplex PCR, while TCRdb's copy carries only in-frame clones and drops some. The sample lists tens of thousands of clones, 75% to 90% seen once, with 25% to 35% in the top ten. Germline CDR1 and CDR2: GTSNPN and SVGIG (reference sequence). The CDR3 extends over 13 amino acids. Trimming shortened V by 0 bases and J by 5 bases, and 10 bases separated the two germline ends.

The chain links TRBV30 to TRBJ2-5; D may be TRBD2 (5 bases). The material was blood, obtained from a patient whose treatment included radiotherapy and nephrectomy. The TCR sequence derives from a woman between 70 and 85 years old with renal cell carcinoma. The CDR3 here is CAWSVTVAETQYF. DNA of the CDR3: TGTGCCTGGAGTGTAACAGTAGCGGAGACCCAGTACTTC.